This T cell receptor beta chain was recovered during a study of blood T cells in healthy people across ages. Study results and limitations: The authors considered diversity estimates from one million T cells to be underestimates.

A sample-barcoded 5' primer and a J-beta primer mix were used in a second PCR of roughly 6 to 11 cycles. At least 3 million CDR3-containing paired-end reads were obtained per sample. Each CDR3 protein is one row after TCRdb ran MiXCR on the 5' RACE reads. Among 1.2 million to 1.5 million distinct CDR3 sequences listed, roughly 64% were seen once. About this clonotype: Its target is not known.

The sample providers were healthy Caucasian people from Russia, aged about 6 to 95. PBMCs were isolated at a quantity of at least 7 million per sample. Sequencing used blood. The clonotype was recovered from a man in his late teens or twenties in good health.

The CDR3 sequence is CASSLIVTPLSEQFF. The CDR3, as DNA: TGTGCCAGCAGCTTGATAGTGACCCCTCTCTCTGAGCAGTTCTTC. J is TRBJ2-1 and V is TRBV5-6; no firm D call. The length of the CDR3 is 15 residues. Looked up from germline, CDR1 is SGHDT and CDR2 is YYEEEE. Trimming shortened V by 1 base and J by 9 bases, and 17 bases separated the two germline ends.